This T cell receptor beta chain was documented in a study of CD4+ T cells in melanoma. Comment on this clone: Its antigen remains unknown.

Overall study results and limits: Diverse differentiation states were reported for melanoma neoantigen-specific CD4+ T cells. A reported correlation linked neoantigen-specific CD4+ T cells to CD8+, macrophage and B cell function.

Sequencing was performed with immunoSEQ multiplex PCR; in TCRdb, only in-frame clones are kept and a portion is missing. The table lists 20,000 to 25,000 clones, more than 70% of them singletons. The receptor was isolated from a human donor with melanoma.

CDR3: CASRSGGIQETQYF. The CDR3 nucleotides read TGTGCAAGTCGCTCGGGGGGGATCCAAGAGACCCAGTACTTC. The chain joins TRBV12-2 to TRBJ2-5; the D call of TRBD2 is as the table states it, not checked on the DNA. TRBV12-2 is tagged as a pseudogene. CDR3 size: 14 residues.